A single sample gave rise to the 5 T cell receptor beta chains below, sequenced in a study of identical twins. TCRdb called the 5' RACE reads again in MiXCR, with one record for every CDR3 protein. The sample contains approximately 600,000 distinct CDR3 sequences, 7% to 7.5% of which appear only once. Separately, the same data were catalogued under a study of yellow fever vaccine responses in identical twins.

The sample was PBMCs. The receptors here all came from a woman aged 18-29 years in good health.

This clonotype was picked up a small number of times. V is TRBV19 and J is TRBJ2-7; tentative D call: TRBD2 (6 bases). The CDR3 spans 16 residues. With 5 bases removed from V and 7 bases from J, the gap between germline ends came to 24 bases. The germline gives CDR1 LNHDA, CDR2 SQIVND (reference sequence). CDR3 protein: CASSPTAGTGSGEQYF. The CDR3 DNA follows: TGTGCCAGTAGTCCGACTGCCGGGACTGGCTCTGGAGAGCAGTACTTC.

The gene calls are TRBV4-2 and TRBJ1-4; 8 nucleotides align to TRBD1. CDR1 and CDR2 from the germline V gene are LGHNA and YNFKEQ. The CDR3 has 16 amino acids. The J segment lost 8 bases and the V segment lost 2 bases, leaving 10 bases of the junction unmatched. For the CDR3, the DNA is TGTGCCAGCAGCCAACTTCCGGGACAGGTTGGAGAAAAACTGTTTTTT. Protein: CASSQLPGQVGEKLFF.

This clonotype was seen only once. The chain uses TRBV20-1 and TRBJ2-3; maybe TRBD2 (6 bases). V dropped 0 bases and J dropped 10 bases, with 11 bases sitting between them. The germline V gene has CDR1 DFQATT and CDR2 SNEGSKA (reference sequence). This CDR3 is built from 12 residues. CDR3 coding DNA: TGCAGTGCTAGAGATGGCGGGGTTGCGCAGTATTTT. The encoded protein is CSARDGGVAQYF.

The chain joins TRBV27 to TRBJ2-2, with 8 positions matching TRBD2. The V and J ends lost 6 bases and 0 bases, in that order; junction bases with no gene match: 6. The CDR3 totals 16 residues. The germline gives CDR1 MNHEY, CDR2 SMNVEV (reference sequence). The CDR3 protein is CASRKTSGTNTGELFF. Written as DNA, the CDR3 is TGTGCCAGCAGGAAAACTAGCGGCACGAACACCGGGGAGCTGTTTTTT.

This clonotype occurred a few times. The V and J genes are TRBV5-6 and TRBJ2-7; D uncertain. CDR1 SGHDT and CDR2 YYEEEE come from the germline V gene. The length of the CDR3 is 12 residues. Trimming cost V 0 bases and J 7 bases, with 8 bases left between them. CDR3 sequence reads: CASSLAGLEQYF. The CDR3, as DNA: TGTGCCAGCAGCTTGGCCGGCCTAGAGCAGTACTTC.